This T cell receptor beta chain was found in a study of blood T cell repertoires in COVID-19. Study at large: The samples span acute and convalescent COVID-19 from the United States, Italy and Spain. T cells, B-cell-depleted T cells, or PBMCs supplied cDNA or gDNA.

This CDR3 is built from 11 residues. Germline V lookup: CDR1 SNHLY, CDR2 FYNNEI. V was clipped by 7 bases and J by 5 bases, with 8 bases between them. As handled by the study authors: Estimated nucleated cell counts came from reference gene primer amplification. TCRdb keeps only in-frame clones here, not all; method: immunoSEQ multiplex PCR. D and trimming were read from the DNA, whereas the V and J calls and clone size are those reported in that table. The table records about 100,000 clones, roughly 90% of them present only once. The chain joins TRBV2 to TRBJ2-5; TRBD2 is a possible D gene (6 bases). This sequence originates from a man between 35 and 55 years old with active or convalescent COVID-19. Sequencing used peripheral blood. CDR3 sequence: CASTREETQYF. CDR3 coding DNA: TGTGCCAGCACTCGGGAGGAGACCCAGTACTTC.